This entry concerns a single TCR beta chain. Its antigen remains unknown. Each CDR3 protein is one row after TCRdb ran MiXCR on the reads. Seen here are roughly 990,000 distinct CDR3 sequences, roughly 30% observed once, and the top ten hold 13%. There are 15 residues in the CDR3. CDR1 is MGHRA and CDR2 is YSYEKL in the germline V gene. V shed 2 bases and J 6 bases; nucleotides not matched to a gene: 4. The sample comes from a study of T cell repertoires in cytomegalovirus infection. The specimen comprised cultured CD8+ T cells from PBMCs, sampled from culture after CMV antigen stimulation. The chain has TRBV4-1 and TRBJ1-6; TRBD1 matches 7 bases. This receptor was identified in a human donor in good health (CMV status not recorded). Some clones in this sample may be carry-over from other donors' samples. The CDR3: CASSQPGQSNSPLHF. The CDR3 coding sequence is TGCGCCAGCAGCCAACCGGGACAGTCTAATTCACCCCTCCACTTT.